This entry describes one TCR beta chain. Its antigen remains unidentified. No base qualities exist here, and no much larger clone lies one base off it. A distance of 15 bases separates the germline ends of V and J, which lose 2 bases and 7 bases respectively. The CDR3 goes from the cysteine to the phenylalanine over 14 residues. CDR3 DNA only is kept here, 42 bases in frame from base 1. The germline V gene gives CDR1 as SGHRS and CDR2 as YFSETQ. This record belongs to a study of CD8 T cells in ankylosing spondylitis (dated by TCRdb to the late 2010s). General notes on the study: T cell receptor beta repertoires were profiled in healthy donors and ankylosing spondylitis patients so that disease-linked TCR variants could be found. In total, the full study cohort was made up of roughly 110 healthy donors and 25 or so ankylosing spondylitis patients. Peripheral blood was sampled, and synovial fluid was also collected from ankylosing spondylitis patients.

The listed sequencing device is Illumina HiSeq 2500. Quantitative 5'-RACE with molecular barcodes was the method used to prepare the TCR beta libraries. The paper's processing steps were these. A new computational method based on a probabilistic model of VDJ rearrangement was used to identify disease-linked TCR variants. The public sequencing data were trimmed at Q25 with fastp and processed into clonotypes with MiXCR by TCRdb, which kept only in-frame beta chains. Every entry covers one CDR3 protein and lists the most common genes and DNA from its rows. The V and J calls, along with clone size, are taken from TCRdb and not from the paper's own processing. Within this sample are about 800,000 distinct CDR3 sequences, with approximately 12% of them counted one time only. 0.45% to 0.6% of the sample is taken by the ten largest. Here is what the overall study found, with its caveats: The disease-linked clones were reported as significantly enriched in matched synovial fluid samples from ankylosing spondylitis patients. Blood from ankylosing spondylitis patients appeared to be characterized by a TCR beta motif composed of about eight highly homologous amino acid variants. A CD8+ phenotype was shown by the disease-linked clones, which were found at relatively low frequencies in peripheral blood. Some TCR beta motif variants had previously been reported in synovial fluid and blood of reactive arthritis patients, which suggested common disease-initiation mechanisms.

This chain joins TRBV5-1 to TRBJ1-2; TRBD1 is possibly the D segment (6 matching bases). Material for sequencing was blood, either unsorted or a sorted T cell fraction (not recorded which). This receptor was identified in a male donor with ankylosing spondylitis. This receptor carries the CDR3 CASSLLDRSGGYTF. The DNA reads TGCGCCAGCAGCTTACTTGACAGGAGCGGTGGCTACACCTTC.